These T cell receptor beta chains were read from a single sample in a study of blood T cell repertoires in COVID-19. Method: immunoSEQ multiplex PCR; TCRdb's copy keeps in-frame clones and lacks some. The data show tens of thousands of clones, roughly 90% seen once. Sequencing was carried out using peripheral blood. Every receptor here comes from a human donor in a cohort sampled during active COVID-19. Both conserved end residues are part of each CDR3. D genes are given only for firm matches. Size tells how often a clone was seen (once, few, many) or the class of an expanded clone, and some rows leave it out.

CDR3nt: TGTGCCAGCAGCCTACCGACAGGGGGGGACACTGAAGCTTTCTTT
CDR3aa: CASSLPTGGDTEAFF
j_gene: TRBJ1-1
abundance: NA
d_gene: TRBD1
v_gene: TRBV5-4

CDR3nt: TGCGCCAGCAGCTTGGCCATGGATACGCAGTATTTT
CDR3aa: CASSLAMDTQYF
j_gene: TRBJ2-3
abundance: NA
d_gene: NA
v_gene: TRBV5-1

CDR3nt: TGCGCCAGCAGCTTGGGGGCAATCACAGATACGCAGTATTTT
CDR3aa: CASSLGAITDTQYF
j_gene: TRBJ2-3
abundance: once
d_gene: NA
v_gene: TRBV5-1

CDR3nt: TGTGCCAGCAGCTTAGCTGCTAGCGGGAGCGATGAGCAGTTCTTC
CDR3aa: CASSLAASGSDEQFF
j_gene: TRBJ2-1
abundance: NA
d_gene: TRBD2
v_gene: TRBV11-2

CDR3nt: TGTGCCAGCAGAGGTAGCGGCGGGGCGTATTCACCCCTCCACTTT
CDR3aa: CASRGSGGAYSPLHF
j_gene: TRBJ1-6
abundance: NA
d_gene: NA
v_gene: TRBV2

CDR3nt: TGCGCCAGCAGCTTGCGGGGCAATTCGGGACTGAGGGGCGAGCAGTACTTC
CDR3aa: CASSLRGNSGLRGEQYF
j_gene: TRBJ2-7
abundance: NA
d_gene: NA
v_gene: TRBV5-1

CDR3nt: TGCGCCAGCAGCTTGGATCTCGGTCAGCCCCAGCATTTT
CDR3aa: CASSLDLGQPQHF
j_gene: TRBJ1-5
abundance: NA
d_gene: NA
v_gene: TRBV5-1

CDR3nt: TGTGCCAGCAGTTATCGGAGCAACACTGAAGCTTTCTTT
CDR3aa: CASSYRSNTEAFF
j_gene: TRBJ1-1
abundance: NA
d_gene: NA
v_gene: TRBV12-3/TRBV12-4

CDR3nt: TGTGCCAGCAGTTTATATTCTGGGAGGGACAACGAGCAGTACTTC
CDR3aa: CASSLYSGRDNEQYF
j_gene: TRBJ2-7
abundance: NA
d_gene: NA
v_gene: TRBV27

CDR3nt: TGTGCCAGCAGTTTAGGTGGCATTAGCAATCAGCCCCAGCATTTT
CDR3aa: CASSLGGISNQPQHF
j_gene: TRBJ1-5
abundance: once
d_gene: NA
v_gene: TRBV28

CDR3nt: TGTGCCTGGGGGACAGGTAATTCACCCCTCCACTTT
CDR3aa: CAWGTGNSPLHF
j_gene: TRBJ1-6
abundance: NA
d_gene: TRBD1
v_gene: TRBV30

CDR3nt: TGTGCCAGCAGCCCCGTGTCCTACGAGCAGTACTTC
CDR3aa: CASSPVSYEQYF
j_gene: TRBJ2-7
abundance: NA
d_gene: NA
v_gene: TRBV7-2

CDR3nt: TGTGCCAGCAGCTCGCTCGGGTTTCGCCCAGATACGCAGTATTTT
CDR3aa: CASSSLGFRPDTQYF
j_gene: TRBJ2-3
abundance: NA
d_gene: NA
v_gene: TRBV7-2

CDR3nt: TGCGCCAGCAGCCAAGATAGGAGTTCTGGCAGGGCTGGGGAGACCCAGTACTTC
CDR3aa: CASSQDRSSGRAGETQYF
j_gene: TRBJ2-5
abundance: NA
d_gene: NA
v_gene: TRBV4-1

CDR3nt: TGTGCCAGCAGCCATCGATTAGGCAGGGTTAATTCACCCCTCCACTTT
CDR3aa: CASSHRLGRVNSPLHF
j_gene: TRBJ1-6
abundance: once
d_gene: NA
v_gene: TRBV3-1/TRBV3-2

CDR3nt: TGTGCCAGCAGCTCACGACAGGGGGCCGGGGACTATGGCTACACCTTC
CDR3aa: CASSSRQGAGDYGYTF
j_gene: TRBJ1-2
abundance: NA
d_gene: TRBD1
v_gene: TRBV9

CDR3nt: TGTGCCTGGAGTCGCCTGACAGGCTCGAACACTGAAGCTTTCTTT
CDR3aa: CAWSRLTGSNTEAFF
j_gene: TRBJ1-1
abundance: NA
d_gene: NA
v_gene: TRBV30

CDR3nt: TGTGCCAGCAGCTTAGGCCGGGATAATCAGCCCCAGCATTTT
CDR3aa: CASSLGRDNQPQHF
j_gene: TRBJ1-5
abundance: NA
d_gene: NA
v_gene: TRBV7-9

CDR3nt: TGTGCTAGTGGTTTGGGAGCTACAGGGTTCCCTGAAAAACTGTTTTTT
CDR3aa: CASGLGATGFPEKLFF
j_gene: TRBJ1-4
abundance: NA
d_gene: NA
v_gene: TRBV12-5

CDR3nt: TGTGCCAGCAGCGTAGGAGTCCCCGGGACAGTCTCTGGAAACACCATATATTTT
CDR3aa: CASSVGVPGTVSGNTIYF
j_gene: TRBJ1-3
abundance: NA
d_gene: TRBD1
v_gene: TRBV9

CDR3nt: TGCGCCAGCAGCCACCGGGGGGGCGGCAATCAGCCCCAGCATTTT
CDR3aa: CASSHRGGGNQPQHF
j_gene: TRBJ1-5
abundance: NA
d_gene: NA
v_gene: TRBV4-1

CDR3nt: TGTGCCAGCTCACCCACAGGGTCGTTGGCCACTGAAGCTTTCTTT
CDR3aa: CASSPTGSLATEAFF
j_gene: TRBJ1-1
abundance: NA
d_gene: NA
v_gene: TRBV18

CDR3nt: TGTGCCAGCAGCCCGACAGGCCCCACCGGGGAGCTGTTTTTT
CDR3aa: CASSPTGPTGELFF
j_gene: TRBJ2-2
abundance: NA
d_gene: NA
v_gene: TRBV5-4

CDR3nt: TGTGCCAGCAGCTTAACCGGGATCTATGGCTACACCTTC
CDR3aa: CASSLTGIYGYTF
j_gene: TRBJ1-2
abundance: NA
d_gene: NA
v_gene: TRBV7-2

CDR3nt: TGCAGCGTTGAACTTGGCAGCGGGGGCAATCAGCCCCAGCATTTT
CDR3aa: CSVELGSGGNQPQHF
j_gene: TRBJ1-5
abundance: NA
d_gene: NA
v_gene: TRBV29-1

CDR3nt: TGCGCCAGCAGCCAAGATGCGGCGCCCCACAATGAGCAGTTCTTC
CDR3aa: CASSQDAAPHNEQFF
j_gene: TRBJ2-1
abundance: NA
d_gene: NA
v_gene: TRBV4-3

CDR3nt: TGCGCCAGCAGGGCGACAGGACTGCACGAGCAGTACTTC
CDR3aa: CASRATGLHEQYF
j_gene: TRBJ2-7
abundance: NA
d_gene: NA
v_gene: TRBV23-1

CDR3nt: TGTGCCAGCAGCTTGTCACAGGGGGCGCGTGGCTACACCTTC
CDR3aa: CASSLSQGARGYTF
j_gene: TRBJ1-2
abundance: once
d_gene: TRBD1
v_gene: TRBV5-6

CDR3nt: TGCAGCGTACAAACGGTCGGTATCGAGACTAGCGGGAGGTGGTACAATGAGCAGTTCTTC
CDR3aa: CSVQTVGIETSGRWYNEQFF
j_gene: TRBJ2-1
abundance: NA
d_gene: TRBD2
v_gene: TRBV29-1

CDR3nt: TGTGCCAGCAATGCTTTTGGCGGCTTCCAAGAGACCCAGTACTTC
CDR3aa: CASNAFGGFQETQYF
j_gene: TRBJ2-5
abundance: NA
d_gene: NA
v_gene: TRBV6-5

CDR3nt: TGTGCCAGCAGCCCCAGGTCTCCAACAGGGGGAATCGATCAGCCCCAGCATTTT
CDR3aa: CASSPRSPTGGIDQPQHF
j_gene: TRBJ1-5
abundance: NA
d_gene: TRBD1
v_gene: TRBV27

CDR3nt: TGCGCCAGCAGTGAGTCGGGGACAGGGCACGAGACCCAGTACTTC
CDR3aa: CASSESGTGHETQYF
j_gene: TRBJ2-5
abundance: NA
d_gene: TRBD1
v_gene: TRBV10-1

CDR3nt: TGTGCCAGCAGCTTACTCTCTGATGGCTACACCTTC
CDR3aa: CASSLLSDGYTF
j_gene: TRBJ1-2
abundance: NA
d_gene: NA
v_gene: TRBV7-9

CDR3nt: TGTGCCACTACCGGGACTAGCGGGGAAGAGACCCAGTACTTC
CDR3aa: CATTGTSGEETQYF
j_gene: TRBJ2-5
abundance: NA
d_gene: TRBD2
v_gene: TRBV10-3

CDR3nt: TGTGCCAGCAGTAAACAGGGAAGAAACTACGAGCAGTACTTC
CDR3aa: CASSKQGRNYEQYF
j_gene: TRBJ2-7
abundance: NA
d_gene: NA
v_gene: TRBV6-5

CDR3nt: TGTGCCAGCAGCAGCGGGGGTGGATACGAGCAGTACTTC
CDR3aa: CASSSGGGYEQYF
j_gene: TRBJ2-7
abundance: NA
d_gene: TRBD2
v_gene: TRBV3-1/TRBV3-2

CDR3nt: TGTGCCAGCGCCTCGACAGGCCTAAACACTGAAGCTTTCTTT
CDR3aa: CASASTGLNTEAFF
j_gene: TRBJ1-1
abundance: NA
d_gene: NA
v_gene: TRBV27

CDR3nt: TGCGCCAGTAAGACTAGCGGGAGAATCCTTGCAGATACGCAGTATTTT
CDR3aa: CASKTSGRILADTQYF
j_gene: TRBJ2-3
abundance: NA
d_gene: TRBD2
v_gene: TRBV10-1